Listed here are 22 T cell receptor beta chains from one sample, sequenced in a study of identical twins. TCRdb recomputed calls from the 5' RACE reads with MiXCR, one row per CDR3 protein. Of around 370,000 distinct CDR3 sequences listed, about 10% are singletons. The sample consisted of naive T cells sorted from blood. The receptors come from a woman aged 45 to 65 in good health.

Notes on this clonotype: Since the CDR3 does not end with the conserved phenylalanine or tryptophan, this likely comes from a read error. The gene calls are TRBV10-3 and TRBJ2-1; D is possibly TRBD2 (5 bases). The CDR3 totals 14 residues. Trimming removed 3 bases from V and 9 bases from J, with 15 bases in between. Germline CDR1 and CDR2: ENHRY and SYGVKD. The CDR3 region is CAISEGPAAVEQFC. The CDR3 DNA reads TGTGCCATCAGTGAAGGCCCAGCGGCTGTTGAGCAGTTCTGC.

Concerning this clonotype itself: With a much larger clone just one base away, this may be a read error. This is likely a read error, given that the CDR3 carries no conserved phenylalanine or tryptophan at its end. The limits of the CDR3 on the DNA are not certain, so only TCRdb's listed CDR3 is given. The chain is built from TRBV12-3 or TRBV12-4 and TRBJ2-1; TRBD2, as called in the table, went unchecked against the DNA. The CDR3 spans 10 residues, counting both ends. The CDR3 loop is CARGLEDGSI.

The chain has TRBV27 and TRBJ1-5, with D uncertain. Trimming cost V 6 bases and J 2 bases, with 17 bases left between them. CDR3 length: 16 amino acids. Germline V lookup: CDR1 MNHEY, CDR2 SMNVEV (reference sequence). In nucleotides, the CDR3 is TGTGCCAGCAGAGGCCAGAAGGGCCCACGCAATCAGCCCCAGCATTTT. Its translation is CASRGQKGPRNQPQHF.

This clonotype was observed many times. The V and J genes are TRBV6-2 or TRBV6-3 and TRBJ1-4, with 12 nucleotides matching TRBD1. Germline CDR1 and CDR2: MNHEY and SVGEGT. CDR3 length equals 16 residues. J was trimmed by 10 bases and V by 2 bases; bases with no gene match: 8. CDR3 region: CASSYPRGTGGRKLFF. For the CDR3, the DNA is TGTGCCAGCAGTTACCCCCGCGGGACAGGGGGCCGAAAACTGTTTTTT.

This clonotype was found a few times. CDR3 amino acids: CASSQGDRDSYEQYF. The CDR3 nucleotides are TGCGCCAGCAGCCAGGGGGACCGGGACAGCTACGAGCAGTACTTC. The chain employs TRBV4-1 and TRBJ2-7; 7 bases are shared with TRBD1. Per the germline V gene, CDR1 is MGHRA and CDR2 is YSYEKL. Germline trimming cut 3 bases from V and 3 bases from J; bases unmatched to any gene: 8. The CDR3 sequence is 15 residues long.

This clonotype appeared a few times. The chain couples TRBV7-6 to TRBJ2-3; D is unresolved. Germline V gene sequence: CDR1 SGHVS, CDR2 FNYEAQ. This CDR3 is built from 13 residues. The V and J ends lost 4 bases and 1 base respectively, with 6 bases between them. In nucleotides, the CDR3 is TGTGCCAGCAGCTCCCAAGGCACAGATACGCAGTATTTT. It translates to CASSSQGTDTQYF.

This clonotype was counted between two and nine times. This rearrangement joins TRBV4-1 to TRBJ2-7; D is ambiguous. This CDR3 region has 11 residues. Germline CDR1 MGHRA, CDR2 YSYEKL. Trimming cost V 8 bases and J 3 bases, with 8 bases left between them. CDR3 sequence (DNA): TGCGCCAGCCTGACGGACTACGAGCAGTACTTC. Its translation is CASLTDYEQYF.

This clonotype appeared many times. The chain links TRBV29-1 to TRBJ1-1, with D possibly matching TRBD1 (5 bases). The length of the CDR3 is 15 residues. Germline lookup yields CDR1 SQVTM and CDR2 ANQGSEA. V was cut by 4 bases and J by 0 bases, with 15 bases left in between. The CDR3: CSVGTTWQLNTEAFF. CDR3 coding DNA: TGCAGCGTTGGGACAACGTGGCAGCTGAACACTGAAGCTTTCTTT.

There are many counts of this clonotype. The V gene is TRBV6-5, the J gene TRBJ1-6; TRBD1 is a possible D gene (5 bases). The CDR3 contains 15 residues. Per germline, CDR1 MNHEY and CDR2 SVGAGI. The ends were cut back, 1 base at V and 8 bases at J, with 12 bases in the middle. The CDR3 loop reads CASSYWGREDSPLHF. The CDR3 DNA sequence: TGTGCCAGCAGTTACTGGGGCAGGGAGGATTCACCCCTCCACTTT.

This clonotype was observed at least ten times. CDR3 bases: TGCAGCGCTAGGACAGGCGGGTCGAGTTTCTACGAGCAGTACTTC. Its translation is CSARTGGSSFYEQYF. The chain links TRBV29-1 to TRBJ2-7; 7 nucleotides agree with TRBD1. The V and J ends lost 7 bases and 3 bases, in that order; junction bases with no gene match: 15. Germline loops: CDR1 SQVTM, CDR2 ANQGSEA. The CDR3 extends over 15 amino acids.

The sample holds a few counts of this clonotype. This chain joins TRBV5-1 and TRBJ2-1; 11 positions agree with TRBD2. The CDR3 loop spans 13 amino acids. CDR1 and CDR2 (germline): SGHRS, YFSETQ. Trimming cost V 1 base and J 10 bases; bases outside gene matches: 1. Here the CDR3 DNA reads TGCGCCAGCAGCTTGACTAGCGGGAGCGAGCAGTTCTTC. Translated: CASSLTSGSEQFF.

The chain carries TRBV20-1 and TRBJ2-1; TRBD1 is a possible D gene (6 bases). Germline values: CDR1 DFQATT, CDR2 SNEGSKA (reference sequence). Trimming left V 1 base short and J 6 bases short, with 22 bases between. The CDR3 is made up of 17 amino acids. In DNA, the CDR3 is TGCAGTGCTAGAGCTGTTAGGACAGTAAGAAAGGGCAATGAGCAGTTCTTC. Residues: CSARAVRTVRKGNEQFF.

This chain links TRBV12-3 or TRBV12-4 with TRBJ2-6, with 7 bases matching TRBD2. V trimming: 2 bases; J trimming: 2 bases; junction bases outside the gene matches: 6. This CDR3 spans 17 amino acids. CDR3 DNA: TGTGCCAGCAGTTTAAGGCTGGGAGGGGCTGGGGCCAACGTCCTGACTTTC. Translation gives CASSLRLGGAGANVLTF.

This clonotype was detected many times. The chain is built from TRBV28 and TRBJ2-1, with D possibly TRBD2 on 5 matching bases. Trimming took 8 bases from V and 5 from J, leaving 13 bases between them. Germline assignment: CDR1 MDHEN and CDR2 SYDVKM. CDR3 length equals 13 residues. This CDR3 reads CASRPSGDNEQFF. The CDR3 nucleotides read TGTGCCAGCCGACCTTCCGGGGACAATGAGCAGTTCTTC.

CDR3 protein: CASSWGTPPNEQFF. CDR3 DNA: TGTGCCAGCAGTTGGGGGACTCCACCTAATGAGCAGTTCTTC. The V and J genes are TRBV27 and TRBJ2-1, with D perhaps matching TRBD2 (6 bases). With 4 bases removed from V and 7 bases from J, the gap between germline ends came to 14 bases. Germline V gene data show CDR1 as MNHEY and CDR2 as SMNVEV (reference sequence). This CDR3 spans 14 amino acids.

The chain combines TRBV20-1 with TRBJ2-5; no clear D gene. The CDR3 runs 11 residues. Trimming cost V 4 bases and J 5 bases, with 8 bases left between them. Germline CDR1 reads DFQATT; CDR2 reads SNEGSKA (reference sequence). CDR3 in amino acids: CSATPLETQYF. The CDR3 nucleotides read TGCAGTGCTACCCCCCTGGAGACCCAGTACTTC.

This clonotype was found a few times. The V call is TRBV5-1, the J call TRBJ1-1; D perhaps matches TRBD1 (5 bases). V was clipped by 0 bases and J by 13 bases, with 16 bases between them. Germline V gene data show CDR1 as SGHRS and CDR2 as YFSETQ. The CDR3 is made up of 13 amino acids. The CDR3 spells CASSLEGRGWGFF. The CDR3 coding sequence is TGCGCCAGCAGCTTGGAGGGACGTGGCTGGGGTTTCTTT.

This clonotype has ten or more counts. This chain connects TRBV7-6 to TRBJ2-7; D perhaps matches TRBD1 (6 bases). The germline V gene encodes CDR1 SGHVS and CDR2 FNYEAQ. The CDR3 consists of 12 residues. Trimming shortened V by 6 bases and J by 2 bases, and 8 bases separated the two germline ends. CDR3 loop: CASSGQTYEQYF. The CDR3, as DNA: TGTGCCAGCAGTGGACAGACCTACGAGCAGTACTTC.

The chain is built from TRBV12-3 or TRBV12-4 and TRBJ2-1, with D unresolved. This CDR3 contains 12 residues. V was pared by 1 base and J by 9 bases, with 7 bases between. CDR3 bases: TGTGCCAGCAGTTTAGACATCTCTGAGCAGTTCTTC. Its translation: CASSLDISEQFF.

This clonotype was picked up one time. CDR3 loop: CASSMGLADYQETQYF. CDR3 DNA sequence: TGTGCCAGCAGCATGGGACTAGCGGACTACCAAGAGACCCAGTACTTC. The rearrangement links TRBV7-9 to TRBJ2-5; 11 bases fit TRBD2. This CDR3 is built from 16 residues. The V and J ends lost 5 bases and 0 bases, in that order; junction bases with no gene match: 5. Germline values: CDR1 SEHNR, CDR2 FQNEAQ (reference sequence).

This clonotype was seen a few times. V gene TRBV20-1 combines with J gene TRBJ2-1, with 7 nucleotides matching TRBD2. The CDR3 is 17 residues long. The germline CDR1 and CDR2 sequences are DFQATT and SNEGSKA (reference sequence). V was pared by 2 bases and J by 0 bases, with 10 bases of the junction left unmatched. The CDR3 bases are TGCAGTGCTAGATCCGCAACTAGCGCCAGCTCCTACAATGAGCAGTTCTTC. Translated: CSARSATSASSYNEQFF.

The V gene is TRBV4-1, the J gene TRBJ1-2, with 8 bases fitting TRBD1. V dropped 1 base and J dropped 10; count of bases not matched to a gene: 5. This CDR3 is 13 amino acids long. The germline V gene has CDR1 MGHRA and CDR2 YSYEKL. The CDR3 coding sequence is TGCGCCAGCAGCCAAGTTGGACAGGGTGACTACACCTTC. This gives the protein CASSQVGQGDYTF.